This T cell receptor beta chain was found in a study of T cell responses to AZD1222 COVID-19 vaccine. Measured with immunoSEQ multiplex PCR; TCRdb has only the in-frame clones, and not every one. The sample lists over 100,000 clones, roughly nine tenths occurring once. This receptor was obtained from an adult in good health. The sample consisted of peripheral blood, taken on day 0 of AZD1222 vaccination.

DNA for the CDR3: TGTGCCAGCAGTCTCGCAGCGGGGGAAAGGGTTGAGCAGTTCTTC. Translation gives CASSLAAGERVEQFF. V is TRBV28 and J is TRBJ2-1; 8 nucleotides agree with TRBD2. With 5 bases clipped from V and 9 bases from J, the junction kept 12 bases outside the gene matches. The CDR3 totals 15 residues. The V gene's germline CDR1 is MDHEN and CDR2 SYDVKM.